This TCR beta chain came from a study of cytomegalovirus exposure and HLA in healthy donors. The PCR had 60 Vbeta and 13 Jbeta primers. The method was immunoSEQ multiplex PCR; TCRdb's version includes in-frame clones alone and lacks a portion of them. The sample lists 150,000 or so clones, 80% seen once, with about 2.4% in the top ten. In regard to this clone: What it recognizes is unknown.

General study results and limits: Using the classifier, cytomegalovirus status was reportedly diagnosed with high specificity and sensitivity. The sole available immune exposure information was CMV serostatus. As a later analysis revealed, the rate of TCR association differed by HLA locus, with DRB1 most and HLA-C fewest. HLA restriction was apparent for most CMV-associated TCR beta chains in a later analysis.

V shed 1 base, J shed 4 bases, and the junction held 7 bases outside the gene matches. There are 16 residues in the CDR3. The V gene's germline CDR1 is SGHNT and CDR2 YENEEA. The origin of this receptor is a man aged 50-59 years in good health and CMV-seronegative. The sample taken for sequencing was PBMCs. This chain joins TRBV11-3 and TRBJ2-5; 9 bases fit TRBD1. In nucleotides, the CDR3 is TGTGCCAGCAGCTTAGGGGGACAGGGCAGGACAGAGACCCAGTACTTC. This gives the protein CASSLGGQGRTETQYF.